Presented here are 7 T cell receptor beta chains from one specimen sequenced in a study of T cell responses to AZD1222 COVID-19 vaccine. Assay used: immunoSEQ multiplex PCR; TCRdb lists only in-frame clones, some missing. This table holds 200,000 or so clones, 85% to 90% found once. The material was peripheral blood, obtained on day 0 of AZD1222 vaccination. Receptor source: an adult in good health.

This chain uses TRBV7-9 with TRBJ2-1; D is ambiguous. With 4 bases removed from V and 9 bases from J, the gap between germline ends came to 10 bases. Germline V gene lookup returns CDR1 SEHNR and CDR2 FQNEAQ (reference sequence). CDR3 size: 12 residues. The CDR3 here is CASSSPWGEQFF. The CDR3 nucleotides are TGTGCCAGCAGCTCCCCATGGGGTGAGCAGTTCTTC.

The rearrangement links TRBV14 to TRBJ1-4; D is unclear. V shed 0 bases and J shed 10 bases, with 9 bases lying between them. The CDR3 loop spans 13 amino acids. Germline V gene sequence: CDR1 SGHDN, CDR2 FVKESK. The CDR3 region is CASSQEGRGKLFF. The CDR3 DNA sequence: TGTGCCAGCAGCCAAGAAGGCCGGGGAAAACTGTTTTTT. Full variable domain (rest looked up from reference TRBV14 and TRBJ1-4): EAGVTQFPSHSVIEKGQTVTLRCDPISGHDNLYWYRRVMGKEIKFLLHFVKESKQDESGMPNNRFLAERTGGTYSTLKVQPAELEDSGVYFCASSQEGRGKLFFGSGTQLSVL.

The V call is TRBV4-3, the J call TRBJ2-1; D gene uncertain. Trimming took off 0 bases at V and 10 bases at J, with 10 bases between the two ends. The CDR3 consists of 13 residues. Per the germline V gene, CDR1 is LGHNA and CDR2 is YSLEER. CDR3 in amino acids: CASSQEWAPEQFF. The CDR3 nucleotides read TGCGCCAGCAGCCAAGAGTGGGCTCCGGAGCAGTTCTTC.

The V gene is TRBV2, the J gene TRBJ1-5; possibly TRBD1 for D (6 bases). CDR1 and CDR2 (germline): SNHLY, FYNNEI. The CDR3 runs to 12 residues. Between the trimmed V and J ends, which lost 7 bases and 7 bases, there was a span of 11 bases. CDR3 bases: TGTGCCAGCACGGCAGGGGACCAGCCCCAGCATTTT. This codes for CASTAGDQPQHF.

The chain links TRBV10-3 to TRBJ2-1; 14 bases match TRBD2. Germline V gene lookup returns CDR1 ENHRY and CDR2 SYGVKD. This CDR3 is 20 amino acids long. Trimming removed 2 bases from V and 7 bases from J; junction bases left unmatched: 16. CDR3 protein: CAISESPGLAGEGAGNEQFF. CDR3 DNA sequence: TGTGCCATCAGTGAGAGCCCGGGACTAGCGGGAGAGGGGGCTGGTAATGAGCAGTTCTTC.

V is TRBV7-2 and J is TRBJ2-3; TRBD2 matches 9 bases. V lost 2 bases and J lost 2; bases outside the gene matches: 14. This CDR3 has 19 amino acids. Germline V gene lookup returns CDR1 SGHTA and CDR2 FQGNSA. The CDR3 region is CASSLWGKASGIHTDTQYF. CDR3 sequence (DNA): TGTGCCAGCAGCTTATGGGGGAAGGCTAGCGGGATCCACACAGATACGCAGTATTTT.

J is TRBJ2-1 and V is TRBV28; tentative D call: TRBD2 (6 bases). The CDR3 contains 15 residues. The V gene's germline CDR1 is MDHEN and CDR2 SYDVKM. Deletions cut 7 bases from V and 4 bases from J, with 17 bases between. CDR3 residues: CASTPSGTQYNEQFF. In DNA form, the CDR3 reads TGTGCCAGCACCCCGTCCGGGACTCAGTACAATGAGCAGTTCTTC.